This is a list of T cell receptor beta chains from one sample in a study of a mutant IDH1 vaccine in newly diagnosed glioma. Antigens of these TCRs are unknown. Repertoires were generated with immunoSEQ multiplex PCR, while TCRdb's copy carries only in-frame clones and drops some. The table shows over 95,000 clones, with 85% to 90% occurring only once. The source material was PBMCs, sampled from a glioma patient whose treatment included an IDH1 peptide vaccine. These receptors originate from a woman in her fifties or sixties with glioma. Each CDR3 is given with its conserved first and last residue. D genes are given only for firm matches. The size entry is marked missing in some rows and otherwise reads once, few, many or a size class.

j_call: TRBJ2-7
v_call: TRBV6-5
d_call: .
clone_size: .
cdr3_aa: CASKGNYEQYF
cdr3_nt: TGTGCCAGCAAGGGCAACTACGAGCAGTACTTC

j_call: TRBJ1-4
v_call: TRBV6-5
d_call: .
clone_size: .
cdr3_aa: CASSREPNEKLFF
cdr3_nt: TGTGCCAGCAGTCGCGAGCCTAATGAAAAACTGTTTTTT

j_call: TRBJ1-1
v_call: TRBV10-1
d_call: .
clone_size: .
cdr3_aa: CASSPLQGAEAFF
cdr3_nt: TGCGCCAGCAGTCCCCTACAGGGCGCCGAAGCTTTCTTT

j_call: TRBJ2-3
v_call: TRBV1
d_call: .
clone_size: .
cdr3_aa: CTSSILKRESTDTQYF
cdr3_nt: TGCACCAGCAGTATCCTCAAGCGGGAGAGCACAGATACGCAGTATTTT

j_call: TRBJ2-7
v_call: TRBV19
d_call: TRBD1
clone_size: .
cdr3_aa: CASTRTDRGEQYF
cdr3_nt: TGTGCCAGTACCCGGACGGACAGGGGCGAGCAGTACTTC

j_call: TRBJ2-7
v_call: TRBV14
d_call: .
clone_size: few
cdr3_aa: CASSPMGSMGYEQYF
cdr3_nt: TGTGCCAGCAGCCCCATGGGCTCCATGGGTTACGAGCAGTACTTC

j_call: TRBJ2-2
v_call: TRBV7-9
d_call: TRBD1
clone_size: .
cdr3_aa: CASSAFRDRADTGELFF
cdr3_nt: TGTGCCAGCAGCGCCTTCCGGGACAGGGCGGACACCGGGGAGCTGTTTTTT

j_call: TRBJ2-3
v_call: TRBV11-2
d_call: .
clone_size: .
cdr3_aa: CASSPQLGSDTQYF
cdr3_nt: TGTGCCAGCAGCCCCCAACTAGGATCAGATACGCAGTATTTT

j_call: TRBJ1-2
v_call: TRBV7-3
d_call: TRBD1
clone_size: .
cdr3_aa: CASSPGQGRDGYTF
cdr3_nt: TGTGCCAGCAGCCCAGGACAGGGTCGTGATGGCTACACCTTC

j_call: TRBJ2-7
v_call: TRBV9
d_call: TRBD1
clone_size: .
cdr3_aa: CASSVRQGADYEQYF
cdr3_nt: TGTGCCAGCAGCGTCCGACAGGGGGCGGACTACGAGCAGTACTTC

j_call: TRBJ1-4
v_call: TRBV25-1
d_call: .
clone_size: .
cdr3_aa: CASSEYGGTSTNEKLFF
cdr3_nt: TGTGCCAGCAGTGAATATGGCGGGACGTCAACTAATGAAAAACTGTTTTTT

j_call: TRBJ1-4
v_call: TRBV30
d_call: TRBD1
clone_size: .
cdr3_aa: CAFRDSLNEKLFF
cdr3_nt: TGTGCCTTCCGGGACAGCCTTAATGAAAAACTGTTTTTT

j_call: TRBJ2-5
v_call: TRBV27
d_call: .
clone_size: .
cdr3_aa: CASSSTRGHETQYF
cdr3_nt: TGTGCCAGCAGCTCGACTCGGGGGCATGAGACCCAGTACTTC

j_call: TRBJ2-1
v_call: TRBV7-6
d_call: TRBD2
clone_size: .
cdr3_aa: CASSLVGLAVETNEQFF
cdr3_nt: TGTGCCAGCAGCTTAGTAGGGCTAGCGGTCGAAACCAATGAGCAGTTCTTC

j_call: TRBJ2-7
v_call: TRBV9
d_call: TRBD1
clone_size: .
cdr3_aa: CASSPGQGIYEQYF
cdr3_nt: TGTGCCAGCAGCCCAGGACAGGGCATCTACGAGCAGTACTTC

j_call: TRBJ1-1
v_call: TRBV6-6
d_call: .
clone_size: once
cdr3_aa: CASRRDGRVGNTEAFF
cdr3_nt: TGTGCCAGCAGGCGGGACGGAAGAGTCGGGAACACTGAAGCTTTCTTT

j_call: TRBJ1-2
v_call: TRBV6-5
d_call: .
clone_size: .
cdr3_aa: CASSYGRGYTF
cdr3_nt: TGTGCCAGCAGTTATGGCCGTGGCTACACCTTC

j_call: TRBJ1-1
v_call: TRBV6-5
d_call: .
clone_size: .
cdr3_aa: CASTPPGAVTEAFF
cdr3_nt: TGTGCCAGCACACCCCCCGGGGCGGTCACTGAAGCTTTCTTT

j_call: TRBJ1-2
v_call: TRBV30
d_call: TRBD1
clone_size: .
cdr3_aa: CAWRDRVPNNNYGYTF
cdr3_nt: TGTGCCTGGAGAGACAGGGTCCCTAACAACAACTATGGCTACACCTTC

j_call: TRBJ2-1
v_call: TRBV21-1
d_call: .
clone_size: .
cdr3_aa: CASSNKLADYNEQFF
cdr3_nt: TGTGCCAGCAGCAATAAACTAGCGGATTACAATGAGCAGTTCTTC

j_call: TRBJ1-1
v_call: TRBV27
d_call: TRBD1
clone_size: .
cdr3_aa: CASSLRSLGTALITEAFF
cdr3_nt: TGTGCCAGCAGTTTGAGGTCCCTCGGGACAGCGTTGATCACTGAAGCTTTCTTT

j_call: TRBJ1-5
v_call: TRBV6-5
d_call: .
clone_size: .
cdr3_aa: CASSYSRGSNQPQHF
cdr3_nt: TGTGCCAGCAGTTACTCGCGGGGGAGCAATCAGCCCCAGCATTTT

j_call: TRBJ1-3
v_call: TRBV5-1
d_call: TRBD1
clone_size: .
cdr3_aa: CASSLTGTGGGNTIYF
cdr3_nt: TGCGCCAGCAGCTTAACCGGGACAGGTGGTGGAAACACCATATATTTT

j_call: TRBJ2-1
v_call: TRBV7-6
d_call: TRBD2
clone_size: .
cdr3_aa: CASSLRIRAGSYNEQFF
cdr3_nt: TGTGCCAGCAGCTTAAGGATTAGAGCGGGGTCCTACAATGAGCAGTTCTTC

j_call: TRBJ1-2
v_call: TRBV10-3
d_call: TRBD1
clone_size: .
cdr3_aa: CAISDQTGGLFGYTF
cdr3_nt: TGTGCCATCAGTGACCAAACAGGGGGCTTATTTGGCTACACCTTC

j_call: TRBJ1-4
v_call: TRBV6-5
d_call: .
clone_size: .
cdr3_aa: CASTETGRQGKLFF
cdr3_nt: TGTGCCAGCACCGAAACCGGGCGGCAGGGAAAACTGTTTTTT

j_call: TRBJ1-1
v_call: TRBV28
d_call: .
clone_size: .
cdr3_aa: CASSSRREAFF
cdr3_nt: TGTGCCAGCAGTTCTAGGCGGGAAGCTTTCTTT

j_call: TRBJ1-6
v_call: TRBV5-1
d_call: TRBD1
clone_size: .
cdr3_aa: CASSARGPVSYNSPLHF
cdr3_nt: TGCGCCAGCAGCGCCAGGGGGCCCGTCTCCTATAATTCACCCCTCCACTTT

j_call: TRBJ2-1
v_call: TRBV18
d_call: TRBD2
clone_size: .
cdr3_aa: CASSPPSGAYNEQFF
cdr3_nt: TGTGCCAGCTCACCACCGAGCGGGGCTTACAATGAGCAGTTCTTC

j_call: TRBJ2-1
v_call: TRBV9
d_call: .
clone_size: once
cdr3_aa: CASSVATDNEQFF
cdr3_nt: TGTGCCAGCAGCGTAGCGACAGACAATGAGCAGTTCTTC

j_call: TRBJ2-3
v_call: TRBV19
d_call: .
clone_size: once
cdr3_aa: CAIGQLGTDTQYF
cdr3_nt: TGTGCCATAGGACAGCTCGGCACAGATACGCAGTATTTT

j_call: TRBJ1-2
v_call: TRBV7-8
d_call: .
clone_size: once
cdr3_aa: CASSLVRAGDGYTF
cdr3_nt: TGTGCCAGCAGCTTAGTCAGGGCAGGCGATGGCTACACCTTC

j_call: TRBJ2-3
v_call: TRBV15
d_call: .
clone_size: .
cdr3_aa: CATSRDGGAGDTQYF
cdr3_nt: TGTGCCACCAGCAGAGATGGCGGGGCAGGGGATACGCAGTATTTT

j_call: TRBJ1-4
v_call: TRBV5-5
d_call: .
clone_size: once
cdr3_aa: CASSLLRQNEKLFF
cdr3_nt: TGTGCCAGCAGCTTACTACGGCAGAATGAAAAACTGTTTTTT

j_call: TRBJ2-2
v_call: TRBV9
d_call: .
clone_size: few
cdr3_aa: CASTPRGNGELFF
cdr3_nt: TGTGCCAGCACCCCGCGAGGGAACGGGGAGCTGTTTTTT

j_call: TRBJ2-1
v_call: TRBV7-9
d_call: TRBD2
clone_size: .
cdr3_aa: CASSSPGLALYNEQFF
cdr3_nt: TGTGCCAGCAGCTCACCGGGACTAGCGTTATACAATGAGCAGTTCTTC

j_call: TRBJ1-2
v_call: TRBV18
d_call: TRBD1
clone_size: .
cdr3_aa: CASSLDRGSTPSKGYTF
cdr3_nt: TGTGCCAGCTCACTGGACAGGGGGTCTACTCCCTCTAAGGGCTACACCTTC